A selection of T cell receptor beta chains follows, all from one sample in a study of PD-L1 blockade in urothelial cancer. Clones were read by immunoSEQ multiplex PCR, and TCRdb kept only the in-frame ones, dropping some. The sample lists tens of thousands of clones, 75% to 85% occurring once. Source: PBMCs, taken around atezolizumab (anti-PD-L1) treatment. The source of these receptors is a man aged 70 or older with urothelial cancer. CDR3s include the opening cysteine and the closing phenylalanine or tryptophan. Fields, in order: clone size, J gene, V gene, D gene, CDR3 DNA, CDR3 protein. D genes are given only for firm matches. Clone size is given for some rows only: seen once, a few or many times, or a class if the clone is expanded.

>.|TRBJ2-5|TRBV5-1|.
TGCGCCAGCAGCTTGGGCGCGACAGAGGAGACCCAGTACTTC
CASSLGATEETQYF
>.|TRBJ2-5|TRBV7-2|TRBD1
TGTGCCAGCAGCCCCGGGACAGCCCAAGAGACCCAGTACTTC
CASSPGTAQETQYF
>.|TRBJ2-2|TRBV5-1|.
TGCGCCAGCAGGGAGGCTGGGGAGCTGTTTTTT
CASREAGELFF
>.|TRBJ2-3|TRBV4-1|TRBD2
TGCGCCAGCAGCCAAGAAGGCGGGGGGTCCACAGATACGCAGTATTTT
CASSQEGGGSTDTQYF
>.|TRBJ2-3|TRBV5-1|.
TGCGCCAGCAGCCTGGGGGTTGGGGGGAGGACAGATACGCAGTATTTT
CASSLGVGGRTDTQYF
>.|TRBJ2-1|TRBV9|TRBD2
TGTGCCAGCAGCGTAGTCGAGGGACTAGCAATCCATGAGCAGTTCTTC
CASSVVEGLAIHEQFF
>.|TRBJ2-3|TRBV9|.
TGTGCCAGCAGCGTTAGGACAGCTATCACAGATACGCAGTATTTT
CASSVRTAITDTQYF
>.|TRBJ2-4|TRBV7-2|.
TGTGCCAGCAGCTTAGGCGGGGTTAGTCAGTACTTC
CASSLGGVSQYF
>.|TRBJ2-5|TRBV5-4|TRBD1
TGTGCCAGTCAGACAGGGGGAGAGGAGACCCAGTACTTC
CASQTGGEETQYF
>once|TRBJ2-5|TRBV11-3|.
TGTGCCAGCAGCTTAGAACAGGGGAGGTTGGGAGAGACCCAGTACTTC
CASSLEQGRLGETQYF
>.|TRBJ1-3|TRBV6-5|TRBD1
TGTGCCAGCGGGACAGGGACTTATGGGTACACCATATATTTT
CASGTGTYGYTIYF
>.|TRBJ1-1|TRBV18|TRBD1
TGTGCCAGCTCGCAGGGACAGGGTTTGTCTGAAGCTTTCTTT
CASSQGQGLSEAFF
>few|TRBJ1-4|TRBV5-8|TRBD1
TGTGCCAGCAGCTTGGGACAGGGAGAAAATGAAAAACTGTTTTTT
CASSLGQGENEKLFF
>few|TRBJ1-3|TRBV15|.
TGTGCCACCAGCAGAGGACCAGGAGGAAACACCATATATTTT
CATSRGPGGNTIYF
>.|TRBJ1-5|TRBV2|TRBD1
TGTGCCAGCAGTGAGGGTGACAGGGCTCAGCCCCAGCATTTT
CASSEGDRAQPQHF
>.|TRBJ2-1|TRBV6-5|TRBD2
TGTGCCAGCAGTTACGTAGCGGGGGGGCGTGAGCAGTTCTTC
CASSYVAGGREQFF